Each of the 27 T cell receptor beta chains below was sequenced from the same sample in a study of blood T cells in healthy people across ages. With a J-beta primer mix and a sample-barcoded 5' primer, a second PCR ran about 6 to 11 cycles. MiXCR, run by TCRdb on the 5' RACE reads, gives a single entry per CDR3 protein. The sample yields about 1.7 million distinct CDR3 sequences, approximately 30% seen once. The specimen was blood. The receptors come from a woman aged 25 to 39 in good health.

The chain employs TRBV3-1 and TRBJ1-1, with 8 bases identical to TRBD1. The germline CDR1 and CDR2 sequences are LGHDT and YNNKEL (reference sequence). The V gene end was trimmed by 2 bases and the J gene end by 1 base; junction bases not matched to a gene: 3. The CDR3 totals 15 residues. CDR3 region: CASSQWTGPNTEAFF. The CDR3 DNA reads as TGTGCCAGCAGCCAATGGACAGGGCCGAACACTGAAGCTTTCTTT. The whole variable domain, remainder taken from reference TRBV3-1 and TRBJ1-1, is DTAVSQTPKYLVTQMGNDKSIKCEQNLGHDTMYWYKQDSKKFLKIMFSYNNKELIINETVPNRFSPKSPDKAHLNLHINSLELGDSAVYFCASSQWTGPNTEAFFGQGTRLTVV.

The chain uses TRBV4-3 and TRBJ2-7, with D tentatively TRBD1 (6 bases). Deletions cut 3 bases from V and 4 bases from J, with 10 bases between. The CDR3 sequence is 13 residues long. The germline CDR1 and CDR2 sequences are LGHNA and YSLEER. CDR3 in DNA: TGCGCCAGCAGCCAGAGCCAGGGGTACGAGCAGTACTTC. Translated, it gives CASSQSQGYEQYF.

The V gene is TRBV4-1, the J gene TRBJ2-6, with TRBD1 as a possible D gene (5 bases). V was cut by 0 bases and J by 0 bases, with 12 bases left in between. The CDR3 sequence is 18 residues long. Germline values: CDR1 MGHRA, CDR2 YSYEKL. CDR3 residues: CASSQDNRYLSGANVLTF. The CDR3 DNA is TGCGCCAGCAGCCAAGACAACAGGTACCTCTCTGGGGCCAACGTCCTGACTTTC.

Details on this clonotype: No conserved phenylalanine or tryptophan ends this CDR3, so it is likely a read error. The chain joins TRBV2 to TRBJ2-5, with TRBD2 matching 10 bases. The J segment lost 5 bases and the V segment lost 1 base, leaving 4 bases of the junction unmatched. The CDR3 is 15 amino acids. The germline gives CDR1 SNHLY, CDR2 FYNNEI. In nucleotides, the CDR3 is TGTGCCAGCAGTGAAGGCCTAGCGGGGGTGGAGACCCAGTACTGC. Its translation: CASSEGLAGVETQYC.

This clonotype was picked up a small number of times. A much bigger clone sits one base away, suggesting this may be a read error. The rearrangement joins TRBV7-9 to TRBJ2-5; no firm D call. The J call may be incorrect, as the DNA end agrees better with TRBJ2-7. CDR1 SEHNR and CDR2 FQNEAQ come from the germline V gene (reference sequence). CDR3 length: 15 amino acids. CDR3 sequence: CASSMWTAPCPEQYF. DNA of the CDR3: TGTGCCAGCAGCATGTGGACGGCGCCGTGTCCCGAGCAGTACTTC.

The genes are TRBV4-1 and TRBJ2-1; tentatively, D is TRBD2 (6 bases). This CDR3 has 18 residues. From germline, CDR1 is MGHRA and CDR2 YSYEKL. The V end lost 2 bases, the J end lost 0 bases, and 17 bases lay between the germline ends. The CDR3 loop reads CASSQRREVPSSYNEQFF. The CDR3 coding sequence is TGCGCCAGCAGCCAACGGAGGGAGGTCCCGAGCTCCTACAATGAGCAGTTCTTC.

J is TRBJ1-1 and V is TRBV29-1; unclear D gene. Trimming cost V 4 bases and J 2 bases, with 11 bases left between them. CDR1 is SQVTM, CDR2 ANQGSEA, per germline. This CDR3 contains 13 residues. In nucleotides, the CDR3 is TGCAGCGTTGCCGGGCAGTTTAACACTGAAGCTTTCTTT. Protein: CSVAGQFNTEAFF.

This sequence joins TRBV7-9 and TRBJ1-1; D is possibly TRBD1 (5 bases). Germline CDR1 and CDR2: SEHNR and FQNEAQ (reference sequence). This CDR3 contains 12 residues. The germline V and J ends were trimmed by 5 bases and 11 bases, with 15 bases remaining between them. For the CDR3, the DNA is TGTGCCAGCAGCGTACCCAGGGAGGAGGCTTTCTTT. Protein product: CASSVPREEAFF. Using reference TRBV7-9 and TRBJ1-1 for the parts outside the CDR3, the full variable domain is DTGVSQNPRHKITKRGQNVTFRCDPISEHNRLYWYRQTLGQGPEFLTYFQNEAQLEKSRLLSDRFSAERPKGSFSTLEIQRTEQGDSAMYLCASSVPREEAFFGQGTRLTVV.

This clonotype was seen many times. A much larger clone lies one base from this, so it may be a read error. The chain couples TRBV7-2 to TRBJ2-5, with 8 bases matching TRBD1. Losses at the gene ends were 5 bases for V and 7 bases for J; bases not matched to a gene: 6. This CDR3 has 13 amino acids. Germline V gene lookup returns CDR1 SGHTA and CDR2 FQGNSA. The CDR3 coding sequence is TGTGCCAGCAGCCCCCATGACAGGGGGACCCAGTACTTC. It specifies CASSPHDRGTQYF.

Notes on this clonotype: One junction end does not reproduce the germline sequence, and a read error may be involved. In nucleotides, the CDR3 is TGTGCCTTCAGTGAATGGTACAATGAGCAGTTCTTC. It codes for CAFSEWYNEQFF. J is TRBJ2-1 and V is TRBV10-3, with D uncertain. The V gene's germline CDR1 is ENHRY and CDR2 SYGVKD. The CDR3 is 12 residues long.

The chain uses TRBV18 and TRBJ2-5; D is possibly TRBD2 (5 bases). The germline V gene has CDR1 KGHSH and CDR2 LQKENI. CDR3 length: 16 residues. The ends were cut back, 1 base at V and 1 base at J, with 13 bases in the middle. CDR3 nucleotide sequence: TGTGCCAGCTCACCACTTAGAGGGAATAGCCAAGAGACCCAGTACTTC. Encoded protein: CASSPLRGNSQETQYF.

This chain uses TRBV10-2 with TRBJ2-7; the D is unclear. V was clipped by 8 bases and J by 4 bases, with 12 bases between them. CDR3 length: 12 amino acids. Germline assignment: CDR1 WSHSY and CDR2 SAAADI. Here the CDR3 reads CASRKDGYEQYF. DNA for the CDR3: TGCGCCAGCCGCAAAGACGGATACGAGCAGTACTTC.

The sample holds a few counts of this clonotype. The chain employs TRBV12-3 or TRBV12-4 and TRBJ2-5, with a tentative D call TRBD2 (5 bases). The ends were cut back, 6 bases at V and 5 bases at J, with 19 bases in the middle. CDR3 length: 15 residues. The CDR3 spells CASSLTEAGSETQYF. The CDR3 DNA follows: TGTGCCAGCAGCTTAACGGAGGCCGGATCGGAGACCCAGTACTTC.

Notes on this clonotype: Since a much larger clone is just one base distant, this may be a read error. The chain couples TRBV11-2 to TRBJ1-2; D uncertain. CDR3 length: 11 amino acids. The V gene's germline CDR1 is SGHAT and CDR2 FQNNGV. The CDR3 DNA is TGTGCCGGCAGTTCGACCTATGGCTACACCTTC. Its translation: CAGSSTYGYTF.

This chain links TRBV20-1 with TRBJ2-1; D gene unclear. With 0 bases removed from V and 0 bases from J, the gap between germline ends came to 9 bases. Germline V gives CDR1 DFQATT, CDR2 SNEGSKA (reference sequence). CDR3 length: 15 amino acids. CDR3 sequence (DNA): TGCAGTGCTAGAGAGCCAAGCCGCTCCTACAATGAGCAGTTCTTC. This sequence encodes CSAREPSRSYNEQFF.

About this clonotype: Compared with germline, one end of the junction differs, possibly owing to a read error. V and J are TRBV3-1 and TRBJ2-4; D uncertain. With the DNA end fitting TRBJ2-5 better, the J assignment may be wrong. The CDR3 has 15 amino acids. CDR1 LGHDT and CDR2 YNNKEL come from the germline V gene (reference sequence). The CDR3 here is CAGSQAEAFTETQYF. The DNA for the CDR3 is TGTGCCGGCAGCCAAGCAGAGGCGTTTACAGAGACCCAGTACTTC.

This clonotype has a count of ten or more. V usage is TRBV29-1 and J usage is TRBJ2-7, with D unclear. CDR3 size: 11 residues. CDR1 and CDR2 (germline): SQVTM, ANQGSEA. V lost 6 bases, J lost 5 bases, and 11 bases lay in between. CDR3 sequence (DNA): TGCAGCGTGATGACTTGGAACGAGCAGTACTTC. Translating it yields CSVMTWNEQYF.

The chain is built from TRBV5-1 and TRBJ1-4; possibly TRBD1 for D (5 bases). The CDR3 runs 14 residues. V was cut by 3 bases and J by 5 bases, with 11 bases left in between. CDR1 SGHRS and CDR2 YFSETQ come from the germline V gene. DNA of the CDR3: TGCGCCAGCAGCTACGGCAGGGTCAATGAAAAACTGTTTTTT. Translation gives CASSYGRVNEKLFF.

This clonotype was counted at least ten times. CDR3: CASRRGGRSYEQYF. The CDR3 DNA reads TGTGCCAGCAGGCGGGGGGGTAGATCCTACGAGCAGTACTTC. The gene calls are TRBV27 and TRBJ2-7; TRBD2 aligns across 9 bases. The V gene's germline CDR1 is MNHEY and CDR2 SMNVEV (reference sequence). V gave up 6 bases and J gave up 1 base; unmatched junction bases: 4. This CDR3 is 14 amino acids long.

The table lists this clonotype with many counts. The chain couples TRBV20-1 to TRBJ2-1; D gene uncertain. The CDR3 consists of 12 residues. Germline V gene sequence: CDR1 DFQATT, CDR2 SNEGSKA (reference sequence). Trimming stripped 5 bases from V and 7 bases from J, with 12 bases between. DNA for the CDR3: TGCAGTGCTCCCATTGGCGGTAATGAGCAGTTCTTC. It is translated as CSAPIGGNEQFF.

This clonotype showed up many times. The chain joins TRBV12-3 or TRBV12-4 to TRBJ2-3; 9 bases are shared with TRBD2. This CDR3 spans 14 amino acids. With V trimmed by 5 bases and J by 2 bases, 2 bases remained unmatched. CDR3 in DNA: TGTGCCAGCAGTCGGACTAGCGCCACAGATACGCAGTATTTT. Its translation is CASSRTSATDTQYF.

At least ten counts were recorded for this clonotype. The CDR3 protein is CASSLPGLSWGEQYF. CDR3 DNA sequence: TGTGCCAGCAGCCTACCGGGACTCAGCTGGGGCGAGCAGTACTTC. The gene calls are TRBV5-6 and TRBJ2-7, with TRBD2 as a possible D gene (6 bases). This CDR3 contains 15 residues. Germline V gene data show CDR1 as SGHDT and CDR2 as YYEEEE. V was shortened by 4 bases and J by 6 bases, with 20 bases between the two germline ends.

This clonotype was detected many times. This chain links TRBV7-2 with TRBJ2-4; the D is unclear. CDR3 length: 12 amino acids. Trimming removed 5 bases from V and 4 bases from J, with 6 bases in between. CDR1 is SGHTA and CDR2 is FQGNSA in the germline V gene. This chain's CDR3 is CASSALKNIQYF. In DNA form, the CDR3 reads TGTGCCAGCAGCGCCCTTAAAAACATTCAGTACTTC.

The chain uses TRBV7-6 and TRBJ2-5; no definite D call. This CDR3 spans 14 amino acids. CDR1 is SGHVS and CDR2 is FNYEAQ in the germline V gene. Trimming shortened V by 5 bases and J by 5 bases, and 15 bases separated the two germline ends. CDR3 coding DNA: TGTGCCAGCAGCCCCCAAAATGGGGTGGAGACCCAGTACTTC. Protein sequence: CASSPQNGVETQYF. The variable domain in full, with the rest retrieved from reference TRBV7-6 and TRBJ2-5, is GAGVSQSPRYKVTKRGQDVALRCDPISGHVSLYWYRQALGQGPEFLTYFNYEAQQDKSGLPNDRFSAERPEGSISTLTIQRTEQRDSAMYRCASSPQNGVETQYFGPGTRLLVL.

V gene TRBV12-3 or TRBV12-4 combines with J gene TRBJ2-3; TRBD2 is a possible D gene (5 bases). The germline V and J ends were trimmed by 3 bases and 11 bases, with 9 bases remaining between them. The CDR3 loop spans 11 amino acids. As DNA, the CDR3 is TGTGCCAGCAGTTTGAACGAGGGGCAGTATTTT. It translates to CASSLNEGQYF.

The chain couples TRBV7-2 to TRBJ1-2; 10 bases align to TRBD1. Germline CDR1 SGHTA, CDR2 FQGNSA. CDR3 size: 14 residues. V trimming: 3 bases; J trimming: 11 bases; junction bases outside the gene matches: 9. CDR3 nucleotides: TGTGCCAGCAGCTTCAGACAGGGGGCGCTAAGGTACACCTTC. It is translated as CASSFRQGALRYTF.

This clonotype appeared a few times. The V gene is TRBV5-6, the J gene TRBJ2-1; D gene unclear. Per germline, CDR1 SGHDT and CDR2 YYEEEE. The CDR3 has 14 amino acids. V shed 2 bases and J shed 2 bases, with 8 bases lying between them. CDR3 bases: TGTGCCAGCAGCTTAGGTTGGGCCTACAATGAGCAGTTCTTC. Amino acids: CASSLGWAYNEQFF.